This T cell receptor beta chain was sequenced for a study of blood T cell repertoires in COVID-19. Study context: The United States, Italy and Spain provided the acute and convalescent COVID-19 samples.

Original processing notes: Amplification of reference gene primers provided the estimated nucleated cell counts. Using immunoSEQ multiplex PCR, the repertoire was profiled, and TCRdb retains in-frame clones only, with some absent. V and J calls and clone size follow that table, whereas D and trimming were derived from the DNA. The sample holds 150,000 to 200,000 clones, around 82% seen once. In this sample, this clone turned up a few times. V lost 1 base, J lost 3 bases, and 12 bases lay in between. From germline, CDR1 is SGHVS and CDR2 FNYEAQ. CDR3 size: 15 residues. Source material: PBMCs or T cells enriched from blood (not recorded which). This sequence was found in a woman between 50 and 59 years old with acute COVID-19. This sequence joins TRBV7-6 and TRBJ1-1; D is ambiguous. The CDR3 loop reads CASSLGGEEDTEAFF. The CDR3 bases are TGTGCCAGCAGCTTAGGAGGAGAGGAAGACACTGAAGCTTTCTTT. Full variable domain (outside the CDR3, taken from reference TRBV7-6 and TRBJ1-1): GAGVSQSPRYKVTKRGQDVALRCDPISGHVSLYWYRQALGQGPEFLTYFNYEAQQDKSGLPNDRFSAERPEGSISTLTIQRTEQRDSAMYRCASSLGGEEDTEAFFGQGTRLTVV.